The subject of this entry is one TCR beta chain. This clone's antigen is unknown. Base quality data are lacking; no much larger clone is found one base away. TCRbeta CDR3 regions were amplified from genomic DNA using the immunoSEQ Assay, a bias-controlled multiplex PCR. In the authors' own workflow: The number of nucleated cells in each sample was estimated from the amplification of reference gene primers within the assay. Sequence reads were collapsed and filtered to measure the absolute abundance of every unique TCRbeta CDR3 rearrangement. For each sample, productive Simpson clonality was calculated by taking the square root of Simpson's diversity index across productive rearrangements. TCRdb limited this immuneACCESS table to in-frame rearrangements with V and J called. A share of clones is missing; checked studies link under half to unresolved V genes, and the rest is unexplained. For V, J and clone size, that table is used; D and trimming come from the DNA. Here the sample has 95,000 to 110,000 clones; about four fifths occur a single time. The top ten clones comprise more than 4% of the sample.

Whole blood was collected in K2EDTA tubes by collaborating institutions according to the institutions' own protocols. Collaborator samples were shipped for TCRbeta analysis as frozen whole blood, isolated PBMCs, or DNA extracted from either sample type. CDR1 and CDR2 are read off the germline V gene (reference sequence) as SGHNT and YYREEE. V is trimmed back by 2 bases and J by 0 bases, and the junction contains 11 bases that no gene match accounts for. The CDR3, from cysteine to phenylalanine, totals 18 residues. Kept here is only the CDR3 DNA, which spans 54 bases and is read in frame from base 1. This sample stems from a study of blood T cell repertoires in COVID-19 (TCRdb year 2020). Some background on the complete study: Samples covering the acute and convalescent phases of COVID-19 were provided by collaborators in the United States, Italy and Spain. The repertoires were made available in a free public database intended to serve as a resource for research on the immune response to SARS-CoV-2. Deeply sampled blood TCRbeta repertoires from subjects exposed to, actively infected with, or recovered from COVID-19 were included in the dataset. The sample metadata nearly always contained a de-identified subject ID, COVID-19 status, age in years and sex. The material from the prospective study consisted of cDNA or gDNA derived from T cells, B-cell-depleted T cells, or PBMCs. Where available, HLA class I and class II types were obtained from metadata supplied by the sample provider rather than from assay-based typing. The samples were drawn from two sources: the first 160 participants of the ongoing ImmuneRACE study, and 1,000 to 1,500 subjects contributed by 6 global collaborators. Broad study findings and their caveats: The amount of clinical and demographic metadata varied by source and participant and was provided uncurated.

The chain uses TRBV5-4 and TRBJ2-1; 7 central bases correspond to TRBD1. This clonotype was obtained from a human donor in a cohort sampled during active COVID-19. Source material: peripheral blood. The CDR3 amino acid sequence is: CASSLETGLFSSYNEQFF. The base sequence is TGTGCCAGCAGCTTAGAGACAGGGCTATTCAGCTCCTACAATGAGCAGTTCTTC.